This section outlines one T cell receptor (beta chain) sequence together with its context. No antigen is known for it. One end of the junction fails to match germline, which may point to a read error. These data belong to a study of cytomegalovirus exposure and HLA in healthy donors. Study-wide results and caveats: The study put under 200 TCR beta chains on its list as cytomegalovirus-associated. While the bulk of TCR sequences proved rare, some public TCRs turned up in many donors. Sequencing depth roughly uniform across donors was assumed in presence/absence analyses.

All donors participated as healthy donors of bone marrow. It was with 60 Vbeta and 13 Jbeta primers that the PCR ran. Generated by immunoSEQ multiplex PCR, the TCRdb table keeps only in-frame clones and is missing some. Seen here are under 250,000 clones, around 85% observed once, and the top ten hold about 2.2%. Looked up from germline, CDR1 is GTSNPN and CDR2 is SVGIG (reference sequence). This CDR3 spans 10 amino acids. This sequence originates from a woman between 45 and 65 years old in good health and CMV-seronegative. Sequences were obtained from PBMCs. The chain recombines TRBV30 with TRBJ1-1; D is uncertain. The CDR3 loop reads CGGGKTEAFF. CDR3 bases: TGCGGCGGAGGGAAGACTGAAGCTTTCTTT.